This is a list of T cell receptor beta chains from one sample in a study of blood T cell repertoires in COVID-19. Repertoires were generated with immunoSEQ multiplex PCR, while TCRdb's copy carries only in-frame clones and drops some. The sample shows 300,000 to 350,000 clones, about nine tenths of them seen only once. The source material was peripheral blood. Every receptor here comes from a young man with active or convalescent COVID-19. CDR3s include the opening cysteine and the closing phenylalanine or tryptophan. The D gene is left open where the match is weak. Where a row states a size, it is once, few, many or the class of an expanded clone; other rows omit it.

.,TRBJ2-2,TRBV5-1,.,CASSMEGAGGELFF,TGCGCCAGCAGCATGGAAGGAGCGGGCGGGGAGCTGTTTTTT
.,TRBJ1-1,TRBV5-1,TRBD1,CASSLVGQGQGTWTEAFF,TGCGCCAGCAGCTTGGTGGGACAGGGACAAGGGACGTGGACTGAAGCTTTCTTT
.,TRBJ2-5,TRBV27,TRBD2,CASSLASGEETQYF,TGTGCCAGCAGTTTAGCTAGCGGAGAAGAGACCCAGTACTTC
.,TRBJ1-2,TRBV19,.,CASWDKLFYGYTF,TGTGCCAGTTGGGACAAGCTTTTCTATGGCTACACCTTC
.,TRBJ2-3,TRBV4-3,.,CASSQGRGAATDTQYF,TGCGCCAGCAGCCAAGGTCGGGGGGCTGCAACAGATACGCAGTATTTT
.,TRBJ2-5,TRBV10-3,TRBD1,CAISDTPGTGDPTQYF,TGTGCCATCAGTGATACCCCCGGGACAGGGGACCCAACCCAGTACTTC
.,TRBJ2-3,TRBV9,.,CASTSLEADTQYF,TGTGCCAGCACGAGTTTGGAGGCGGATACGCAGTATTTT
.,TRBJ2-1,TRBV6-2/TRBV6-3,TRBD2,CASSYLLAGTKDEQFF,TGTGCCAGCAGTTACTTGCTAGCGGGGACTAAGGATGAGCAGTTCTTC
.,TRBJ2-3,TRBV27,.,CASSFGGAPDTQYF,TGTGCCAGCAGTTTTGGAGGCGCTCCAGATACGCAGTATTTT
.,TRBJ1-6,TRBV15,.,CATSSIPGFNSPLHF,TGTGCCACCAGTTCAATACCGGGGTTTAATTCACCCCTCCACTTT
.,TRBJ2-5,TRBV5-1,TRBD2,CASSPADSGRGETQYF,TGCGCCAGCAGCCCTGCCGATAGCGGGAGAGGGGAGACCCAGTACTTC
.,TRBJ2-2,TRBV5-4,TRBD1,CASSSVQGATGELFF,TGTGCCAGCAGTTCAGTACAGGGGGCTACCGGGGAGCTGTTTTTT
.,TRBJ2-1,TRBV9,TRBD2,CASSAARAGARDEQFF,TGTGCCAGCAGCGCCGCGCGAGCGGGGGCGAGGGATGAGCAGTTCTTC
.,TRBJ1-1,TRBV7-9,.,CASSLESDTEAFF,TGTGCCAGCAGCTTAGAATCGGACACTGAAGCTTTCTTT
.,TRBJ1-6,TRBV2,.,CAKGEEKDPNPYNSPLHF,TGTGCCAAGGGGGAAGAGAAGGACCCAAACCCCTATAATTCACCCCTCCACTTT
.,TRBJ1-2,TRBV19,.,CASSSRQATRGYTF,TGTGCCAGTAGTTCCAGACAGGCCACTCGGGGCTACACCTTC
once,TRBJ1-2,TRBV12-5,TRBD1,CASGSVGDRGRIGYTF,TGTGCTAGTGGTTCCGTAGGCGACAGGGGGCGTATTGGCTACACCTTC
.,TRBJ1-5,TRBV28,TRBD1,CASSSGYRGNQPQHF,TGTGCCAGCAGTTCCGGATACAGGGGGAATCAGCCCCAGCATTTT
once,TRBJ2-2,TRBV7-2,.,CASSLVTAGELFF,TGTGCCAGCAGCTTAGTGACAGCCGGGGAGCTGTTTTTT
.,TRBJ2-3,TRBV5-1,TRBD1,CASSPRDRRTDTQYF,TGCGCCAGCAGCCCAAGGGACAGGCGCACAGATACGCAGTATTTT
.,TRBJ1-2,TRBV19,.,CASSPSAGTYGYTF,TGTGCCAGTAGTCCTTCAGCAGGTACCTATGGCTACACCTTC
.,TRBJ1-3,TRBV2,.,CASSTADGNTIYF,TGTGCCAGCTCCACAGCGGATGGAAACACCATATATTTT
.,TRBJ2-7,TRBV6-5,TRBD1,CASRRHRGGWEQYF,TGTGCCAGCAGGAGACACAGGGGTGGGTGGGAGCAGTACTTC
many,TRBJ2-1,TRBV12-3/TRBV12-4,.,CASSFSANEQFF,TGTGCCAGCAGTTTTAGTGCTAATGAGCAGTTCTTC
.,TRBJ2-3,TRBV7-6,.,CASSLGWAGVADTQYF,TGTGCCAGCAGCTTAGGCTGGGCAGGGGTGGCAGATACGCAGTATTTT
.,TRBJ2-2,TRBV12-3/TRBV12-4,.,CANSRWGAGELFF,TGTGCCAACAGTCGCTGGGGCGCCGGGGAGCTGTTTTTT
once,TRBJ2-5,TRBV9,TRBD2,CASSPWAGLAGEETQYF,TGTGCCAGCAGCCCCTGGGCGGGACTAGCGGGAGAAGAGACCCAGTACTTC
.,TRBJ1-2,TRBV7-5,.,CARSSPFGRRYGYTF,TGTGCCAGAAGCTCTCCCTTTGGCAGGAGGTATGGCTACACCTTC
.,TRBJ2-3,TRBV28,TRBD1,CASSPSGTESSWQYF,TGTGCCAGCAGCCCATCCGGGACAGAAAGCTCCTGGCAGTATTTT
.,TRBJ2-5,TRBV7-9,.,CASSLALSGLQGETQYF,TGTGCCAGCAGCTTAGCGCTCAGCGGACTTCAAGGAGAGACCCAGTACTTC
.,TRBJ2-3,TRBV4-2,.,CASSRAAGTDTQYF,TGTGCCAGCAGCCGAGCGGCGGGCACAGATACGCAGTATTTT
.,TRBJ1-2,TRBV11-2,.,CASSLSGGEGRVYGYTF,TGTGCCAGCAGCCTTAGTGGCGGGGAGGGGCGGGTCTATGGCTACACCTTC
.,TRBJ1-5,TRBV28,TRBD1,CASSLILGGQGDQPQHF,TGTGCCAGCAGTTTGATCTTAGGGGGACAGGGCGATCAGCCCCAGCATTTT
.,TRBJ1-5,TRBV4-3,.,CASSQGIGEPQHF,TGCGCCAGCAGCCAAGGGATTGGAGAGCCCCAGCATTTT
.,TRBJ1-5,TRBV6-1,TRBD1,CASSDEPGQGRNQPQHF,TGTGCCAGCAGTGACGAACCGGGACAGGGTCGCAATCAGCCCCAGCATTTT
once,TRBJ2-3,TRBV24-1,.,CATSDEVTGSTDTQYF,TGTGCCACCAGTGATGAGGTAACGGGTAGCACAGATACGCAGTATTTT
.,TRBJ1-1,TRBV29-1,TRBD1,CSVLGQGDTEAFF,TGCAGCGTCCTGGGACAGGGGGACACTGAAGCTTTCTTT
.,TRBJ2-1,TRBV28,TRBD1,CASSSRTGYYNEQFF,TGTGCCAGCAGTTCCAGGACAGGGTACTACAATGAGCAGTTCTTC
.,TRBJ2-1,TRBV27,TRBD2,CASSFSGGWAGEQFF,TGTGCCAGCAGTTTTTCGGGAGGGTGGGCCGGCGAGCAGTTCTTC
.,TRBJ2-7,TRBV5-4,TRBD2,CASSLSSSGLTYEQYF,TGTGCCAGCAGCTTGAGCTCTAGCGGGCTTACCTACGAGCAGTACTTC
.,TRBJ1-6,TRBV10-3,.,CAISDGAAGVNSPLHF,TGTGCCATCAGTGACGGCGCGGCGGGGGTTAATTCACCCCTCCACTTT
once,TRBJ2-1,TRBV23-1,TRBD2,CASSHGTSGVYNEQFF,TGCGCCAGCAGTCATGGGACTAGCGGGGTGTACAATGAGCAGTTCTTC
.,TRBJ1-5,TRBV6-2/TRBV6-3,.,CASSYETLNYHQPQHF,TGTGCCAGCAGTTACGAGACACTCAATTACCATCAGCCCCAGCATTTT
.,TRBJ1-4,TRBV5-5,TRBD1,CASSFTGANEKLFF,TGTGCCAGCAGCTTTACAGGGGCAAATGAAAAACTGTTTTTT
.,TRBJ2-7,TRBV19,.,CASSMARDASYEQYF,TGTGCCAGTAGTATGGCCAGGGATGCCTCCTACGAGCAGTACTTC
.,TRBJ2-2,TRBV6-5,TRBD1,CASSYNRGPRAGELFF,TGTGCCAGCAGTTACAACAGGGGCCCCAGGGCCGGGGAGCTGTTTTTT
.,TRBJ2-7,TRBV28,.,CASSLTGSPYEQYF,TGTGCCAGCAGCCTAACCGGTAGCCCCTACGAGCAGTACTTC
.,TRBJ2-4,TRBV7-3,TRBD1,CASRTGGAKNIQYF,TGTGCCAGCAGGACAGGGGGAGCCAAAAACATTCAGTACTTC
.,TRBJ1-2,TRBV6-2/TRBV6-3,TRBD1,CASSPSRGLDGYTF,TGTGCCAGCAGCCCTTCCAGGGGGCTAGATGGCTACACCTTC
.,TRBJ2-1,TRBV7-8,.,CASSLLGGSQIYNEQFF,TGTGCCAGCAGCTTACTCGGGGGATCCCAGATCTACAATGAGCAGTTCTTC
.,TRBJ2-3,TRBV13,TRBD2,CASSLASGLALTDTQYF,TGTGCCAGCAGCTTAGCATCGGGACTAGCGCTCACAGATACGCAGTATTTT
.,TRBJ1-1,TRBV28,.,CASSTGTWKNTEAFF,TGTGCCAGCAGCACCGGGACATGGAAGAACACTGAAGCTTTCTTT
.,TRBJ1-3,TRBV9,.,CASSLGGNTIYF,TGTGCCAGCAGCTTGGGGGGGAACACCATATATTTT
.,TRBJ2-7,TRBV3-1/TRBV3-2,TRBD2,CASSQGLAGGLGEQYF,TGTGCCAGCAGCCAGGGACTAGCGGGAGGGTTGGGTGAGCAGTACTTC
.,TRBJ2-1,TRBV10-1,TRBD2,CASSELAGDRQFF,TGCGCCAGCAGTGAGCTAGCGGGAGATAGGCAGTTCTTC
.,TRBJ2-5,TRBV9,TRBD1,CASSFLPDRDGTQYF,TGTGCCAGCAGCTTCCTCCCAGACAGGGATGGGACCCAGTACTTC
.,TRBJ1-1,TRBV20-1,.,CSASEDRRRVTEAFF,TGCAGTGCTAGTGAAGACAGACGGAGGGTCACTGAAGCTTTCTTT
.,TRBJ1-4,TRBV9,TRBD1,CASSVRQGRAEKLFF,TGTGCCAGCAGCGTGAGACAGGGTAGGGCGGAAAAACTGTTTTTT
.,TRBJ1-6,TRBV6-1,TRBD1,CASSEVRAGGNSPLHF,TGTGCCAGCAGTGAAGTAAGGGCAGGGGGTAATTCACCCCTCCACTTT
.,TRBJ2-3,TRBV2,.,CASRDRLVSTDTQYF,TGTGCCAGCAGAGACAGACTAGTTTCTACAGATACGCAGTATTTT